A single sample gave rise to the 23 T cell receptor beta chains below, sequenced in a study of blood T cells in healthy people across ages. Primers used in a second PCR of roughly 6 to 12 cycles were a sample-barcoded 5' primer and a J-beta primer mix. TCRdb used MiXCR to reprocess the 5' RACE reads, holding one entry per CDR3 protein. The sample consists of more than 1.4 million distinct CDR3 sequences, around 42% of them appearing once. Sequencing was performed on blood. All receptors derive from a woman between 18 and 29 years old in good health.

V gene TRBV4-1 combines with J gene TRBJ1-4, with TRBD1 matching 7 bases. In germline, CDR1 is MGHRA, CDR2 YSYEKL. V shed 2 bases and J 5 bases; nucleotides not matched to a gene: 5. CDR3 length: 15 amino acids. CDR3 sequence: CASSQPDRDNEKLFF. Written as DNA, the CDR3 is TGCGCCAGCAGCCAACCAGACAGGGACAATGAAAAACTGTTTTTT.

CDR3 DNA sequence: TGCGCCAGCAGCTTGGACGGGTCGGGGACCGGGGAGCTGTTTTTT. It yields the protein CASSLDGSGTGELFF. The rearrangement uses TRBV5-1 and TRBJ2-2; weak D call: TRBD2 (5 bases). Trimming removed 0 bases at V and 5 bases at J, with 11 bases between. CDR3 length: 15 residues. Germline CDR1 SGHRS, CDR2 YFSETQ. Using reference TRBV5-1 and TRBJ2-2 for the parts outside the CDR3, the full variable domain is KAGVTQTPRYLIKTRGQQVTLSCSPISGHRSVSWYQQTPGQGLQFLFEYFSETQRNKGNFPGRFSGRQFSNSRSEMNVSTLELGDSALYLCASSLDGSGTGELFFGEGSRLTVL.

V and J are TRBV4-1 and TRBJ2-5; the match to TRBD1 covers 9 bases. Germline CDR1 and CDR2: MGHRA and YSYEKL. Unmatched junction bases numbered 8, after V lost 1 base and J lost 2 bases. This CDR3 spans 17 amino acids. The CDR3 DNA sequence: TGCGCCAGCAGCCAAGGCGGGACAGGGAGTAAGCAAGAGACCCAGTACTTC. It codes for CASSQGGTGSKQETQYF.

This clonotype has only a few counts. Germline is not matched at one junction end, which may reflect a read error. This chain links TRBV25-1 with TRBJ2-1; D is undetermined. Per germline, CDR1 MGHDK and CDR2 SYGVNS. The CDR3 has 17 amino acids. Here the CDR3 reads CTSSDGVGGSSYNEQFF. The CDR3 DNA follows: TGTACCAGCAGTGACGGTGTCGGCGGTAGCTCCTACAATGAGCAGTTCTTC.

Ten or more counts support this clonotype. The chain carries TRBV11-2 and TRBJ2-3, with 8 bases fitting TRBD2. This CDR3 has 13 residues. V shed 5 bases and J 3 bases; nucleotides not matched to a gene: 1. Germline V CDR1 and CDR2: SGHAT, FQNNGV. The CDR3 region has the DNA TGTGCCAGCAGCCGACTAGCGACAGATACGCAGTATTTT. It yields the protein CASSRLATDTQYF. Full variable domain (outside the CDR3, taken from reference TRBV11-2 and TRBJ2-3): EAGVAQSPRYKIIEKRQSVAFWCNPISGHATLYWYQQILGQGPKLLIQFQNNGVVDDSQLPKDRFSAERLKGVDSTLKIQPAKLEDSAVYLCASSRLATDTQYFGPGTRLTVL.

CDR3 sequence (DNA): TGCGCCAGCAGCCAAAAACAGGGTGGGGATGAGCAGTACTTC. Amino acids: CASSQKQGGDEQYF. The gene calls are TRBV4-1 and TRBJ2-5, with a possible D match to TRBD1 (6 bases). Trimming took 2 bases from V and 11 from J, leaving 18 bases between them. This CDR3 has 14 amino acids. Germline V gives CDR1 MGHRA, CDR2 YSYEKL.

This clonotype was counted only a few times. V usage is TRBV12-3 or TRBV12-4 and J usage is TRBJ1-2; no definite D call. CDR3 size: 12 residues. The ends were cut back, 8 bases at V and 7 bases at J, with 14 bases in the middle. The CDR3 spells CASGDPARGYTF. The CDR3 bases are TGTGCCAGCGGTGATCCAGCGCGTGGCTACACCTTC.

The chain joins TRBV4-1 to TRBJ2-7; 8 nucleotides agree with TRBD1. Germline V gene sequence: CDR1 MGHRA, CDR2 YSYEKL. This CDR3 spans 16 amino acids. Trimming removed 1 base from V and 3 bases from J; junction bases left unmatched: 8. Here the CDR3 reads CASSQVPGQGNYEQYF. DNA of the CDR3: TGCGCCAGCAGCCAAGTCCCCGGACAGGGAAACTACGAGCAGTACTTC.

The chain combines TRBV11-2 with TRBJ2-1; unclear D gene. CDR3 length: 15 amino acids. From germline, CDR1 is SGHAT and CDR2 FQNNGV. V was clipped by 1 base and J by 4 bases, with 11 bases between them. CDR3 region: CASSLVSGMYNEQFF. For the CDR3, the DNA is TGTGCCAGCAGCTTAGTAAGTGGGATGTACAATGAGCAGTTCTTC.

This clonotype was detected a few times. CDR3: CASSRGGSYVQQFF. CDR3 in DNA: TGTGCCAGCAGCCGTGGCGGGAGCTACGTCCAGCAGTTCTTC. The chain carries TRBV7-9 and TRBJ2-1, with 7 bases lining up with TRBD2. The CDR3 consists of 14 residues. With 5 bases clipped from V and 11 bases from J, the junction kept 12 bases outside the gene matches. The germline V gene has CDR1 SEHNR and CDR2 FQNEAQ (reference sequence). Full variable domain (outside the CDR3, taken from reference TRBV7-9 and TRBJ2-1): DTGVSQNPRHKITKRGQNVTFRCDPISEHNRLYWYRQTLGQGPEFLTYFQNEAQLEKSRLLSDRFSAERPKGSFSTLEIQRTEQGDSAMYLCASSRGGSYVQQFFGPGTRLTVL.

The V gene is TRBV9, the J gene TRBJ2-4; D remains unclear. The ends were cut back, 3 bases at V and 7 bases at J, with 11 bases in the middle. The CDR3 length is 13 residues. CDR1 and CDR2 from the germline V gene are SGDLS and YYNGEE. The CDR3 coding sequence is TGTGCCAGCAGCGAGCCCCATTATAACATTCAGTACTTC. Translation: CASSEPHYNIQYF.

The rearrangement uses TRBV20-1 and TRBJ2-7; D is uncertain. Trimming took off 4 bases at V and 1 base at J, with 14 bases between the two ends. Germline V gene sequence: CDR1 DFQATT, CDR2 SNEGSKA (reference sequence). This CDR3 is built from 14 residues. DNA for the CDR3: TGCAGTGCTAAGCCCCGATTGGGGTCCTACGAGCAGTACTTC. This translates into CSAKPRLGSYEQYF.

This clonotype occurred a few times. The chain's CDR3 is CASTYWGRDYGYTF. The CDR3 DNA is TGTGCCAGCACCTATTGGGGACGAGACTATGGCTACACCTTC. The chain employs TRBV9 and TRBJ1-2; the D gene is possibly TRBD1 (5 bases). Germline V gene data show CDR1 as SGDLS and CDR2 as YYNGEE. V gave up 6 bases and J gave up 3 bases, with 15 bases separating them. The CDR3 loop spans 14 amino acids.

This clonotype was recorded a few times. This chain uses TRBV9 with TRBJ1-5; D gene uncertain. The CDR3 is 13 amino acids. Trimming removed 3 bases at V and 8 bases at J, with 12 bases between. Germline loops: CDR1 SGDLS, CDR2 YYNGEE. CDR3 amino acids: CASSGGSLEPQHF. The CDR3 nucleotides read TGTGCCAGCAGCGGTGGGTCCTTGGAGCCCCAGCATTTT.

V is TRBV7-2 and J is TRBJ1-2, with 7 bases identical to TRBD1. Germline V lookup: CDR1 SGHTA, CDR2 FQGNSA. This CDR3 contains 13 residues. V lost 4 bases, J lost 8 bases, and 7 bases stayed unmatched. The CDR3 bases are TGTGCCAGCAGCTCCAGGGCGGGACAGGGCTACACCTTC. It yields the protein CASSSRAGQGYTF.

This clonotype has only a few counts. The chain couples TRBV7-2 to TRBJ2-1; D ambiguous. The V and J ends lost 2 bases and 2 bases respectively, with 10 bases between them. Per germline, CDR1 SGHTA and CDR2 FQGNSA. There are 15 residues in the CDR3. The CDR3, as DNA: TGTGCCAGCAGCTTAAGTTCCACCACCTACAATGAGCAGTTCTTC. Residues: CASSLSSTTYNEQFF. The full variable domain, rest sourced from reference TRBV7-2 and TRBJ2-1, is GAGVSQSPSNKVTEKGKDVELRCDPISGHTALYWYRQSLGQGLEFLIYFQGNSAPDKSGLPSDRFSAERTGGSVSTLTIQRTQQEDSAVYLCASSLSSTTYNEQFFGPGTRLTVL.

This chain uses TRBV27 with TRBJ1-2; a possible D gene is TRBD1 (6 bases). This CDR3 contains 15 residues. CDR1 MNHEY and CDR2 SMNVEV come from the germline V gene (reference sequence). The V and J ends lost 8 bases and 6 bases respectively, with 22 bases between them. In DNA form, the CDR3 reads TGTGCCAGCCGTTACTCGGGGAAAGGGGGGGATGGCTACACCTTC. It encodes CASRYSGKGGDGYTF.

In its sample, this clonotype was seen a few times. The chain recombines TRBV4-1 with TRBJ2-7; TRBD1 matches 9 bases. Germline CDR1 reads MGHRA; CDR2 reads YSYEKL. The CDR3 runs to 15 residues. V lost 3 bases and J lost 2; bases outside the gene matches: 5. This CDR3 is CASSQGQGAPYEQYF. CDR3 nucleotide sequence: TGCGCCAGCAGCCAGGGACAGGGTGCACCCTACGAGCAGTACTTC.

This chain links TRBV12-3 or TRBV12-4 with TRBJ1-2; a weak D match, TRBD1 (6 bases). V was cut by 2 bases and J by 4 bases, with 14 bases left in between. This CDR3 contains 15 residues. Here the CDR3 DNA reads TGTGCCAGCAGTTTATGGTCAGGGGATGGCTATGGCTACACCTTC. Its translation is CASSLWSGDGYGYTF.

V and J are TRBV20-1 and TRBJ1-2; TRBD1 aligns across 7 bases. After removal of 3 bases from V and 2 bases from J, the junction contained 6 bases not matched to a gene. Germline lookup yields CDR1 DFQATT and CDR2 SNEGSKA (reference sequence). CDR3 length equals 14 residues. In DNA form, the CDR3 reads TGCAGTGCTAGCGGACAGGAGGTAAACTATGGCTACACCTTC. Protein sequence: CSASGQEVNYGYTF.

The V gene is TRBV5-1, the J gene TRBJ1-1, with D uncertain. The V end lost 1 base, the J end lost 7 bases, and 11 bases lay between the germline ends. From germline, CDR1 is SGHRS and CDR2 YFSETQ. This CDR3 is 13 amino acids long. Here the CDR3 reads CASSLSQAYEAFF. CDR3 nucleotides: TGCGCCAGCAGCTTGTCCCAGGCCTATGAAGCTTTCTTT.

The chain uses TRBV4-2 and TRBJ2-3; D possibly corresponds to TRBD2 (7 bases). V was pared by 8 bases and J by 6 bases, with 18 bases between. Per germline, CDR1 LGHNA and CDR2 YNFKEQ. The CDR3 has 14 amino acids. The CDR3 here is CASGIGGAGDTQYF. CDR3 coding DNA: TGTGCCAGCGGAATTGGGGGGGCCGGGGATACGCAGTATTTT.

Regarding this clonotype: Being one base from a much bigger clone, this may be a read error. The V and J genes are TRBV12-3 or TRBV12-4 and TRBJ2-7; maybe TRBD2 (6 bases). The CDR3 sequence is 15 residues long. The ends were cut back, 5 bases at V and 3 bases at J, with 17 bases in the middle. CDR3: CASSLGRAGYYEQYF. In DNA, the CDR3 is TGTGCCAGCAGTCTCGGACGAGCGGGCTACTACGAGCAGTACTTC.